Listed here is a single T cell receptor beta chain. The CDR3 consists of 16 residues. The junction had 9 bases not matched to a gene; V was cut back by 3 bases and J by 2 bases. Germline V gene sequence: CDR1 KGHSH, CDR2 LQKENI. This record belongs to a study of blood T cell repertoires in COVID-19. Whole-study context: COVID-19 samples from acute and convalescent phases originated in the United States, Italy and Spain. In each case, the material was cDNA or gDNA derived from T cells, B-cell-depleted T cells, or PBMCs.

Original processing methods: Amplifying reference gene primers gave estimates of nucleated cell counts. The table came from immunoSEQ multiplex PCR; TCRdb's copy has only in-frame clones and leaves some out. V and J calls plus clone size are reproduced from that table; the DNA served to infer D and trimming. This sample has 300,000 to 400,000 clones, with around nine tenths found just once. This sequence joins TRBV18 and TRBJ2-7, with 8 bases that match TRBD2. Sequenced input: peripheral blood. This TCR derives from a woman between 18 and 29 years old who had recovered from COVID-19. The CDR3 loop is CASSPAGGGPAYEQYV. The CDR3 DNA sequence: TGTGCCAGCTCACCGGCCGGCGGGGGGCCAGCCTACGAGCAGTACGTC.